This passage covers 9 T cell receptor beta chains from one sample sequenced in a study of blood T cell repertoires in COVID-19 (TCRdb year 2020). The library was produced with the immunoSEQ multiplex PCR assay. TCRdb carries this immuneACCESS record with in-frame sequences only. Its versions omit some clonotypes, under half of them owing to an unresolved V gene in the studies checked, with the rest unexplained. The sample profile shows about 130,000 clones; about 80% of them were found once. The leading ten clones occupy 12% of the sample. Input material: peripheral blood. Receptors were obtained from a man aged 55 to 69 with acute or convalescent COVID-19.

The chain combines TRBV6-5 with TRBJ2-7, with 7 bases aligning to TRBD2. The CDR3 is 13 amino acids. Germline V gene data show CDR1 as MNHEY and CDR2 as SVGAGI. V lost 6 bases to trimming and J lost 7 bases; unmatched junction nucleotides: 9. The CDR3 DNA sequence: TGTGCCAGCAGCCTTGGGAGGGTTGGGGAGCAGTACTTC. It yields the protein CASSLGRVGEQYF.

In its sample, this clone was seen once. V is TRBV13 and J is TRBJ2-1, with TRBD2 matching over 10 bases. Trimming cost V 3 bases and J 6 bases; bases outside gene matches: 8. The CDR3 covers 16 residues. Germline V gene lookup returns CDR1 PRHDT and CDR2 FYEKMQ (reference sequence). CDR3 in amino acids: CASSFPSGRAGNEQFF. In DNA form, the CDR3 reads TGTGCCAGCAGCTTCCCTAGCGGGAGAGCGGGCAATGAGCAGTTCTTC.

The chain links TRBV2 to TRBJ2-5; possibly TRBD2 for D (7 bases). Germline V gene sequence: CDR1 SNHLY, CDR2 FYNNEI. The V gene lost 7 bases and the J gene lost 5 bases, with 14 bases spanning the gap. This CDR3 is built from 13 residues. This CDR3 reads CASIPGGRETQYF. The CDR3 region has the DNA TGTGCCAGCATTCCGGGGGGCCGGGAGACCCAGTACTTC. The complete variable domain, with remaining parts taken from reference TRBV2 and TRBJ2-5, reads EPEVTQTPSHQVTQMGQEVILRCVPISNHLYFYWYRQILGQKVEFLVSFYNNEISEKSEIFDDQFSVERPDGSNFTLKIRSTKLEDSAMYFCASIPGGRETQYFGPGTRLLVL.

This chain joins TRBV19 and TRBJ1-2; 7 bases agree with TRBD1. The CDR3 extends over 16 amino acids. Per germline, CDR1 LNHDA and CDR2 SQIVND (reference sequence). V trimming: 3 bases; J trimming: 8 bases; junction bases outside the gene matches: 15. CDR3 DNA: TGTGCCAGTAGTATTAGCCCCCTTACAGGGGTGAAAGGCTACACCTTC. Translating gives CASSISPLTGVKGYTF.

This clone was detected once. The chain links TRBV9 to TRBJ2-1; weak D call: TRBD1 (5 bases). Trimming pared 4 bases from V and 2 bases from J, leaving 16 bases between. CDR1 and CDR2 from the germline V gene are SGDLS and YYNGEE. The CDR3 totals 16 residues. As DNA, the CDR3 is TGTGCCAGCAGCCCTAAGTACAACAGGCCCTACAATGAGCAGTTCTTC. It codes for CASSPKYNRPYNEQFF.

The chain recombines TRBV27 with TRBJ2-2; D is unclear. The V and J ends lost 3 bases and 5 bases respectively, with 7 bases between them. Germline CDR1 and CDR2: MNHEY and SMNVEV (reference sequence). This CDR3 spans 13 amino acids. Here the CDR3 reads CASSFDCTGELFF. CDR3 in DNA: TGTGCCAGCAGTTTTGACTGTACCGGGGAGCTGTTTTTT.

The chain uses TRBV28 and TRBJ1-1; 11 nucleotides match TRBD1. The CDR3 is made up of 15 amino acids. Unmatched junction bases numbered 9, after V lost 8 bases and J lost 4 bases. CDR1 and CDR2 (germline): MDHEN, SYDVKM. CDR3 amino acids: CASWEMGQGGTEAFF. CDR3 coding DNA: TGTGCCAGCTGGGAAATGGGACAGGGGGGCACTGAAGCTTTCTTT.

The CDR3 sequence: CASSPGQGEKLFF. The CDR3 DNA follows: TGCGCCAGCAGTCCAGGGCAGGGTGAAAAACTGTTTTTT. V is TRBV10-1 and J is TRBJ1-4; a weak D match, TRBD1 (5 bases). Germline loops: CDR1 WNHNN, CDR2 SYGVQD (reference sequence). The CDR3 is 13 amino acids. Trimming stripped 5 bases from V and 7 bases from J, with 11 bases between.

The chain links TRBV28 to TRBJ2-3; 7 bases agree with TRBD2. After removal of 8 bases from V and 5 bases from J, the junction contained 10 bases not matched to a gene. This CDR3 comprises 14 residues. Germline assignment: CDR1 MDHEN and CDR2 SYDVKM. The CDR3 sequence: CASSPQAGLDTQYF. The CDR3 DNA is TGTGCCAGCTCCCCCCAAGCGGGGTTAGATACGCAGTATTTT.